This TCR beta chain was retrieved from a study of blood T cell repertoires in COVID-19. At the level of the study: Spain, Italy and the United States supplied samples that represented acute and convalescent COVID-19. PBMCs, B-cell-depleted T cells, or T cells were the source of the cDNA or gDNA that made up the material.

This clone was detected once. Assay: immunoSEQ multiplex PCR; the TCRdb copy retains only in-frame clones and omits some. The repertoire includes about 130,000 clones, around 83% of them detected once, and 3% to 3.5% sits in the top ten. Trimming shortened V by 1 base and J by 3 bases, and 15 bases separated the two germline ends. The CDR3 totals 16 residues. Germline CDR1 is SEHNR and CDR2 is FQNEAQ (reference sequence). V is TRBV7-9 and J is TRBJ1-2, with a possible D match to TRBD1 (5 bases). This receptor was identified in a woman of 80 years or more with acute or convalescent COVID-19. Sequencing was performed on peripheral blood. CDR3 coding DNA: TGTGCCAGCAGCTTAGGGGTCTCGGGGGAGCACTATGGCTACACCTTC. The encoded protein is CASSLGVSGEHYGYTF.